This is a list of T cell receptor beta chains from one sample in a study of CD8+CD57+ T cells in acquired aplastic anemia. TCRdb reprocessed the reads via MiXCR and lists one record per CDR3 protein. The sample lists some 170,000 distinct CDR3 sequences, less than 60% occurring once. The sample comprised sorted CD4+, CD8+, or CD8+CD57+ T cells (not recorded which) from PBMCs. These receptors were collected from a human donor with aplastic anemia. The CDR3 runs from the conserved cysteine through the conserved F or W. A D gene is named only where the DNA matches it firmly. Only some rows state a clone size, as once, few, many or a class for expanded clones.

-	-	TRBV7-9	TRBJ2-2	CAFGELFF	TGTGCCTTCGGGGAGCTGTTTTTT
-	many	TRBV4-2	TRBJ1-1	CASSQESANTEAFF	TGTGCCAGCAGCCAAGAATCGGCGAACACTGAAGCTTTCTTT
-	many	TRBV5-5	TRBJ2-1	CASSFPPGANEQFF	TGTGCCAGCAGCTTCCCCCCCGGGGCGAATGAGCAGTTCTTC
-	many	TRBV12-3/TRBV12-4	TRBJ1-2	CASSSGVNYGYTF	TGTGCCAGCAGTTCCGGGGTGAACTATGGCTACACCTTC
TRBD1	-	TRBV10-2	TRBJ1-3	CASSENSGGSGNTIYF	TGCGCCAGCAGTGAAAATTCAGGGGGCTCGGGAAACACCATATATTTT
-	-	TRBV5-1	TRBJ2-4	CASNLEDKVETRNIQYF	TGCGCCAGCAATCTCGAGGACAAGGTCGAAACCAGAAACATTCAGTACTTC
-	many	TRBV15	TRBJ2-1	CATSLSRLGLLREQFF	TGTGCCACCAGTTTGTCCAGATTAGGACTATTAAGAGAGCAGTTCTTC
-	-	TRBV15	TRBJ2-3	CATSRGGTNYNEQYF	TGTGCCACCAGCAGAGGCGGGACCAACTACAATGAGCAGTATTTT
-	many	TRBV6-1	TRBJ1-1	CASSEQGLNTEAFF	TGTGCCAGCAGTGAACAGGGGCTGAACACTGAAGCTTTCTTT
TRBD2	few	TRBV11-1	TRBJ2-7	CASSAPTSGGTYEQYF	TGTGCCAGCAGCGCCCCGACTAGCGGGGGGACCTACGAGCAGTACTTC
TRBD1	-	TRBV18	TRBJ1-1	CASSPWGTGNTEAFF	TGTGCCAGCTCACCATGGGGGACAGGGAACACTGAAGCTTTCTTT
TRBD2	-	TRBV11-2	TRBJ2-3	CASSFSGGATDTQYF	TGTGCCAGCAGCTTTAGCGGGGGGGCGACAGATACGCAGTATTTC
TRBD2	once	TRBV15	TRBJ2-3	CATSRRTSDTDTQYF	TGTGCCACCAGCAGAAGGACTAGCGACACAGATACGCAGTATTTT
-	many	TRBV7-9	TRBJ1-1	CASSPKVRVSVKAFF	TGTGCCAGCAGCCCGAAGGTACGGGTTTCTGTGAAAGCTTTCTTT
-	many	TRBV7-8	TRBJ1-4	CASSLVTPTRDEKLFF	TGTGCCAGCAGCTTAGTTACCCCTACAAGGGATGAAAAACTGTTTTTT
TRBD1	-	TRBV20-1	TRBJ2-7	CSATPTLGQIYEQYF	TGCAGTGCTACACCCACCCTGGGACAGATCTACGAGCAGTACTTC
-	many	TRBV19	TRBJ1-6	CASSIRSFSNSPLHF	TGTGCCAGTAGTATAAGGTCCTTTTCCAATTCACCCCTCCACTTT
TRBD2	-	TRBV5-4	TRBJ2-7	CASSFGTSGRGEQYF	TGTGCCAGCAGCTTCGGGACTAGCGGGAGGGGCGAGCAGTACTTC
-	many	TRBV12-3/TRBV12-4	TRBJ2-5	CASSWGPQETQYF	TGTGCCAGCAGCTGGGGACCCCAAGAGACCCAGTACTTC
-	few	TRBV25-1	TRBJ2-2	CASISFRGGELFF	TGTGCCAGCATTTCGTTTCGGGGCGGGGAGCTGTTTTTT
-	-	TRBV12-3/TRBV12-4	TRBJ1-6	CASSFKGPLHF	TGTGCCAGCAGTTTTAAGGGGCCCCTCCACTTT
-	many	TRBV7-2	TRBJ2-1	CATGLGHSRNEQFF	TGTGCCACGGGGTTAGGTCACTCTAGGAATGAGCAGTTCTTC
-	few	TRBV10-3	TRBJ1-2	CAISVEMGAGYGYTF	TGTGCCATCAGTGTCGAGATGGGGGCTGGGTATGGCTACACCTTC
-	-	TRBV10-3	TRBJ2-2	CATHWGRNTRELFF	TGCGCCACCCATTGGGGGAGGAACACCAGGGAGCTGTTTTTT
-	many	TRBV5-1	TRBJ2-5	CASSLERGSGETQYF	TGCGCCAGCAGCTTGGAACGGGGGAGTGGAGAGACCCAGTACTTC
TRBD2	-	TRBV7-8	TRBJ2-7	CASSWGGEQYF	TGTGCCAGCAGCTGGGGGGGCGAGCAGTACTTC
-	-	TRBV20-1	TRBJ2-5	CSARQGQETQYF	TGCAGTGCCCGGCAGGGCCAAGAGACCCAGTACTTC
TRBD1	-	TRBV9	TRBJ1-2	CASSETPGGASYTF	TGTGCCAGCAGCGAAACTCCAGGGGGTGCGTCCTACACCTTC
-	-	TRBV10-2	TRBJ1-1	CASSPSGDTEAFF	TGCGCCAGCAGCCCATCAGGGGACACTGAAGCTTTCTTT
-	few	TRBV7-3	TRBJ2-1	CASSLDYNEQFF	TGTGCCAGCAGCCTTGACTACAATGAGCAGTTCTTC
-	many	TRBV20-1	TRBJ1-5	CSAGRPPNQPQHF	TGCAGTGCTGGGCGTCCGCCCAATCAGCCCCAGCATTTT
TRBD1	many	TRBV11-2	TRBJ1-6	CASSATGTGLPLHF	TGTGCCAGCAGCGCGACAGGGACTGGGTTACCCCTCCACTTT